Listed below are T cell receptor beta chains from one sample, sequenced in a study of OX40 agonist ivuxolimab in advanced cancers. Sequenced by immunoSEQ multiplex PCR; TCRdb stores in-frame clones only, minus some. The table includes about 69,000 clones, 85% to 90% detected once. The specimen comprised CD4+ or CD8+ T cells sorted from blood, sampled in a trial of the OX40 agonist ivuxolimab. These receptors came from an adult with an advanced solid tumor such as melanoma, head and neck, liver or kidney cancer. Both conserved end residues are part of each CDR3. Each record gives: V gene, D gene, clone size, J gene, CDR3 protein, CDR3 DNA. A D gene is named only where the DNA matches it firmly. For some rows the clone size is stated as once, few or many, or as a class when expanded; others skip it.

v_call: TRBV11-2
d_call: -
clone_size: -
j_call: TRBJ1-1
cdr3_aa: CASSLGGRDLRNTEAFF
cdr3_nt: TGTGCCAGCAGCTTAGGGGGCCGGGACCTGAGAAACACTGAAGCTTTCTTT

v_call: TRBV5-1
d_call: TRBD1
clone_size: few
j_call: TRBJ1-5
cdr3_aa: CASSLGGAEPQHF
cdr3_nt: TGCGCCAGCAGCTTAGGGGGCGCAGAGCCCCAGCATTTT

v_call: TRBV5-1
d_call: -
clone_size: -
j_call: TRBJ2-5
cdr3_aa: CASSLVGPETQYF
cdr3_nt: TGCGCCAGCAGCTTGGTGGGGCCAGAGACCCAGTACTTC

v_call: TRBV5-1
d_call: -
clone_size: -
j_call: TRBJ2-5
cdr3_aa: CASSFRGTEGETQYF
cdr3_nt: TGCGCCAGCAGCTTCAGAGGGACGGAGGGGGAGACCCAGTACTTC

v_call: TRBV11-1
d_call: -
clone_size: -
j_call: TRBJ2-1
cdr3_aa: CATTTGYNEQFF
cdr3_nt: TGTGCCACCACGACTGGGTACAATGAGCAGTTCTTC

v_call: TRBV19
d_call: -
clone_size: -
j_call: TRBJ2-1
cdr3_aa: CASNDPGTPPNNEQFF
cdr3_nt: TGTGCCAGTAACGACCCCGGGACTCCCCCCAACAATGAGCAGTTCTTC

v_call: TRBV6-6
d_call: TRBD1
clone_size: -
j_call: TRBJ1-4
cdr3_aa: CAIETPGGKLFF
cdr3_nt: TGTGCCATCGAGACTCCAGGGGGTAAACTGTTTTTT

v_call: TRBV11-3
d_call: -
clone_size: once
j_call: TRBJ2-5
cdr3_aa: CASSLNRETQYF
cdr3_nt: TGTGCCAGCAGCTTAAATAGGGAGACCCAGTACTTC

v_call: TRBV7-9
d_call: -
clone_size: -
j_call: TRBJ2-5
cdr3_aa: CASSPRGETQYF
cdr3_nt: TGTGCCAGCAGCCCGAGAGGAGAGACCCAGTACTTC

v_call: TRBV15
d_call: -
clone_size: -
j_call: TRBJ2-7
cdr3_aa: CATSRDGYEQYF
cdr3_nt: TGTGCCACCAGCAGAGATGGTTACGAGCAGTACTTC

v_call: TRBV15
d_call: -
clone_size: -
j_call: TRBJ2-7
cdr3_aa: CATSRDPGLAYEQYF
cdr3_nt: TGTGCCACCAGCAGAGATCCAGGCCTAGCCTACGAGCAGTACTTC

v_call: TRBV28
d_call: -
clone_size: -
j_call: TRBJ1-1
cdr3_aa: CATSPGDLNTEAFF
cdr3_nt: TGTGCAACCAGCCCGGGGGACCTGAACACTGAAGCTTTCTTT

v_call: TRBV25-1
d_call: TRBD1
clone_size: once
j_call: TRBJ2-7
cdr3_aa: CASSPGQGPNEQYF
cdr3_nt: TGTGCCAGCAGCCCGGGACAGGGACCCAACGAGCAGTACTTC

v_call: TRBV5-1
d_call: -
clone_size: -
j_call: TRBJ2-7
cdr3_aa: CASSLSGAAYEQYF
cdr3_nt: TGCGCCAGCAGCTTGTCAGGCGCCGCCTACGAGCAGTACTTC

v_call: TRBV6-5
d_call: -
clone_size: -
j_call: TRBJ2-7
cdr3_aa: CASRIRGTSYEQYF
cdr3_nt: TGTGCCAGCAGGATCCGGGGGACTTCCTACGAGCAGTACTTC

v_call: TRBV7-3
d_call: TRBD2
clone_size: -
j_call: TRBJ2-1
cdr3_aa: CASSPRTSGAYNEQFF
cdr3_nt: TGTGCCAGCAGCCCTCGGACTAGCGGGGCCTACAATGAGCAGTTCTTC

v_call: TRBV25-1
d_call: -
clone_size: -
j_call: TRBJ2-4
cdr3_aa: CASSELGSRENIQYF
cdr3_nt: TGTGCCAGCAGTGAATTAGGGTCCCGGGAAAACATTCAGTACTTC

v_call: TRBV25-1
d_call: TRBD2
clone_size: -
j_call: TRBJ2-5
cdr3_aa: CATEPRSGRGLETQYF
cdr3_nt: TGTGCCACCGAACCCCGTAGCGGGAGGGGGCTTGAGACCCAGTACTTC

v_call: TRBV5-1
d_call: TRBD2
clone_size: -
j_call: TRBJ2-5
cdr3_aa: CASTSGTRGETQYF
cdr3_nt: TGCGCCAGCACCTCCGGGACTAGGGGAGAGACCCAGTACTTC

v_call: TRBV11-1
d_call: -
clone_size: -
j_call: TRBJ2-2
cdr3_aa: CASSFGGLGSRRGGELFF
cdr3_nt: TGTGCCAGCAGCTTCGGTGGGTTGGGCAGCCGAAGGGGCGGGGAGCTGTTTTTT

v_call: TRBV5-5
d_call: -
clone_size: -
j_call: TRBJ1-2
cdr3_aa: CASSLRGDYGYTF
cdr3_nt: TGTGCCAGCAGCTTACGGGGCGACTATGGCTACACCTTC

v_call: TRBV18
d_call: TRBD1
clone_size: -
j_call: TRBJ2-7
cdr3_aa: CASSPRGGTGGSEQYF
cdr3_nt: TGTGCCAGCTCACCACGTGGCGGGACAGGGGGCAGTGAGCAGTACTTC

v_call: TRBV5-5
d_call: TRBD2
clone_size: -
j_call: TRBJ2-3
cdr3_aa: CASTITSGRTDTQYF
cdr3_nt: TGTGCCAGCACCATAACTAGCGGACGCACAGATACGCAGTATTTT

v_call: TRBV7-2
d_call: -
clone_size: -
j_call: TRBJ2-3
cdr3_aa: CASSLENPSGSFTDTQYF
cdr3_nt: TGTGCCAGCAGCTTAGAGAATCCGAGCGGGTCGTTCACAGATACGCAGTATTTT

v_call: TRBV10-1
d_call: -
clone_size: -
j_call: TRBJ2-3
cdr3_aa: CASSWGTSRDTQYF
cdr3_nt: TGCGCCAGCAGTTGGGGGACATCGCGGGATACGCAGTATTTT

v_call: TRBV14
d_call: -
clone_size: few
j_call: TRBJ1-1
cdr3_aa: CASSQAGYEAFF
cdr3_nt: TGTGCCAGCAGCCAAGCGGGGTATGAAGCTTTCTTT

v_call: TRBV7-3
d_call: TRBD1
clone_size: -
j_call: TRBJ1-2
cdr3_aa: CASSLRQGLGYTF
cdr3_nt: TGTGCCAGCAGCTTGCGACAGGGCCTTGGCTACACCTTC

v_call: TRBV28
d_call: TRBD2
clone_size: -
j_call: TRBJ2-1
cdr3_aa: CASSFRRRLAGDNEQFF
cdr3_nt: TGTGCCAGCAGTTTCCGCCGTCGACTAGCGGGAGACAATGAGCAGTTCTTC

v_call: TRBV7-2
d_call: TRBD2
clone_size: once
j_call: TRBJ2-5
cdr3_aa: CASSPRTSEVTQYF
cdr3_nt: TGTGCCAGCAGCCCCCGGACTAGCGAGGTGACCCAGTACTTC

v_call: TRBV18
d_call: TRBD1
clone_size: once
j_call: TRBJ2-2
cdr3_aa: CASSPGTVNTGELFF
cdr3_nt: TGTGCCAGCTCACCAGGGACAGTGAACACCGGGGAGCTGTTTTTT

v_call: TRBV6-5
d_call: -
clone_size: -
j_call: TRBJ2-6
cdr3_aa: CASSYQGSGANVLTF
cdr3_nt: TGTGCCAGCAGTTACCAAGGATCCGGAGCCAACGTCCTGACTTTC

v_call: TRBV5-1
d_call: -
clone_size: -
j_call: TRBJ2-3
cdr3_aa: CASSSYTDTQYF
cdr3_nt: TGCGCCAGCAGCTCCTACACAGATACGCAGTATTTT

v_call: TRBV10-3
d_call: -
clone_size: -
j_call: TRBJ1-1
cdr3_aa: CAISEFTNAEAFF
cdr3_nt: TGTGCCATCAGTGAGTTTACTAATGCTGAAGCTTTCTTT

v_call: TRBV11-2
d_call: TRBD2
clone_size: -
j_call: TRBJ2-7
cdr3_aa: CASSPRLAGGYEQYF
cdr3_nt: TGTGCCAGCAGTCCCCGACTAGCGGGAGGGTACGAGCAGTACTTC

v_call: TRBV9
d_call: TRBD2
clone_size: -
j_call: TRBJ2-1
cdr3_aa: CASSARPGLAVSSYNEQFF
cdr3_nt: TGTGCCAGCAGCGCCCGACCGGGACTAGCGGTGAGCTCCTACAATGAGCAGTTCTTC

v_call: TRBV7-3
d_call: TRBD2
clone_size: -
j_call: TRBJ2-2
cdr3_aa: CASTNPPSGTAAGELFF
cdr3_nt: TGTGCCAGCACCAACCCACCCAGCGGGACGGCGGCCGGGGAGCTGTTTTTT

v_call: TRBV28
d_call: TRBD2
clone_size: -
j_call: TRBJ2-1
cdr3_aa: CASRGLAGYYNEQFF
cdr3_nt: TGTGCCAGCAGGGGACTAGCGGGTTACTACAATGAGCAGTTCTTC